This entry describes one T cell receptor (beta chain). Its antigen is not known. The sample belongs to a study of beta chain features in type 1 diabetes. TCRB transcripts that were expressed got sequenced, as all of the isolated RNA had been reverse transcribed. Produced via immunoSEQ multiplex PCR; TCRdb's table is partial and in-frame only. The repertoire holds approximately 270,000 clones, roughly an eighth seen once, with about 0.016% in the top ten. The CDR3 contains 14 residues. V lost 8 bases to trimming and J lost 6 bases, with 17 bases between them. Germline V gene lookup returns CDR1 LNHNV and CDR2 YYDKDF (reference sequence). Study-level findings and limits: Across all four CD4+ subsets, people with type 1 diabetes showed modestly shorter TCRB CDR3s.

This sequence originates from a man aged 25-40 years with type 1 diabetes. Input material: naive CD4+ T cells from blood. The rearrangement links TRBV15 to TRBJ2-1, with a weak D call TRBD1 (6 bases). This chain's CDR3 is CATRRDNGANEQFF. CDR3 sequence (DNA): TGTGCCACCCGACGGGACAACGGCGCCAATGAGCAGTTCTTC.